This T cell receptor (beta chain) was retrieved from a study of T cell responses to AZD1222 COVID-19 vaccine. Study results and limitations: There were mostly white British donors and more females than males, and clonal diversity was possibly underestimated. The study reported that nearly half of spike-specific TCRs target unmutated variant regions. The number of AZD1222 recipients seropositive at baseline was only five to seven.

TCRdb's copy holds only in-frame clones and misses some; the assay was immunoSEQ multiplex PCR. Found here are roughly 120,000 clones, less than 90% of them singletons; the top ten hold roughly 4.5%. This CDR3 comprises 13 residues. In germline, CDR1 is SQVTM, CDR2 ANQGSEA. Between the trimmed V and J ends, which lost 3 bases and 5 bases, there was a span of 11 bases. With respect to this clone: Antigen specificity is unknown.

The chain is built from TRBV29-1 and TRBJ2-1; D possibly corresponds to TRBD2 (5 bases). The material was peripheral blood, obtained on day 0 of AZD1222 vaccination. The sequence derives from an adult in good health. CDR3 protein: CSVDRFGDNEQFF. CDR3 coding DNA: TGCAGCGTTGATAGGTTCGGGGACAATGAGCAGTTCTTC.